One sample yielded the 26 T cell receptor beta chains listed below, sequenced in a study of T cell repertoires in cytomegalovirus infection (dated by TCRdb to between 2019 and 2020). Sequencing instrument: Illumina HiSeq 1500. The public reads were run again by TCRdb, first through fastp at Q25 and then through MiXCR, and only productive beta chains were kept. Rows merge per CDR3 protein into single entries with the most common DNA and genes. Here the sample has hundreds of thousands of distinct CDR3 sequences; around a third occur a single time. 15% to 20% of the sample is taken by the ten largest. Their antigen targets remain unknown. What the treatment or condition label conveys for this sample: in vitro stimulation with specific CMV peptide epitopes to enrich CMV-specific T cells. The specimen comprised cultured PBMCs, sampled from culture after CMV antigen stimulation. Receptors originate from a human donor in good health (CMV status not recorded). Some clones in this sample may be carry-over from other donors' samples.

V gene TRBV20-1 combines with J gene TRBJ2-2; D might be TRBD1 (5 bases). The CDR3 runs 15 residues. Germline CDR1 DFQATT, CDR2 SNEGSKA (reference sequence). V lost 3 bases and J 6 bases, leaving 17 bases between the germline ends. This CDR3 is CSASLGQFNAGELFF. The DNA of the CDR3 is TGCAGTGCTAGTTTGGGGCAGTTTAACGCCGGGGAGCTGTTTTTT.

DNA for the CDR3: TGCGCCAGCAGCCAAGACCCCCGAAGGGAGCAGTTCTTC. Its protein is CASSQDPRREQFF. This rearrangement joins TRBV4-3 to TRBJ2-1; D is uncertain. This CDR3 is built from 13 residues. Germline CDR1 reads LGHNA; CDR2 reads YSLEER. V gave up 0 bases and J gave up 10 bases, with 10 bases separating them.

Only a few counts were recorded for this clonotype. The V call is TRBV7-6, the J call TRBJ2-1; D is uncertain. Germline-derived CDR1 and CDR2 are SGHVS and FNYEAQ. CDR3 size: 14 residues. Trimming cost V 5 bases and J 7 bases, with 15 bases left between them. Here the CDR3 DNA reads TGTGCCAGCAGCCCGATGCTGACTGGGAATGAGCAGTTCTTC. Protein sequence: CASSPMLTGNEQFF.

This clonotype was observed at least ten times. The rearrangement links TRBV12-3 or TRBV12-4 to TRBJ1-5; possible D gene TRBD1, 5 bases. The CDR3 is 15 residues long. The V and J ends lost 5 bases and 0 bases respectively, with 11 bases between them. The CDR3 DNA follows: TGTGCCAGCAGTCGGGACCCCTATAGCAATCAGCCCCAGCATTTT. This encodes CASSRDPYSNQPQHF.

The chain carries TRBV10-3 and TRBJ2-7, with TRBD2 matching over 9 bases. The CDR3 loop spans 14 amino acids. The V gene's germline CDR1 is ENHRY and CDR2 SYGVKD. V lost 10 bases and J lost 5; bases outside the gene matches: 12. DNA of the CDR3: TGTGCCACCACGGATGGGACTAGCAGCGACGAGCAGTACTTC. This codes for CATTDGTSSDEQYF.

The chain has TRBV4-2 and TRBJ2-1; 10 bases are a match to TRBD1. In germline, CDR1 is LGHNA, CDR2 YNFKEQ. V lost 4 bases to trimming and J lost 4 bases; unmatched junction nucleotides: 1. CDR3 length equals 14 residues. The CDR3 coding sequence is TGTGCCAGCAGCCGGGACAGGGGTTACAATGAGCAGTTCTTC. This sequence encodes CASSRDRGYNEQFF.

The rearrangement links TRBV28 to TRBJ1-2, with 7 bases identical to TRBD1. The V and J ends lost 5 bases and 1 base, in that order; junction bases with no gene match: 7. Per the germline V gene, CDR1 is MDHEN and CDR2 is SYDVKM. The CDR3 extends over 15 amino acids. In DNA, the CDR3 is TGTGCCAGCAGTGTCCCGGGACAGAGTAACTATGGCTACACCTTC. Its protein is CASSVPGQSNYGYTF.

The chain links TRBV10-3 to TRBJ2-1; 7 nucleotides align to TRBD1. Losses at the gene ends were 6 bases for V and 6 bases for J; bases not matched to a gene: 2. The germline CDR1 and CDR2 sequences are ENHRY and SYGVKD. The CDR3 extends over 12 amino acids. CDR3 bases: TGTGCCATCAGGGGGACAGTCAATGAGCAGTTCTTC. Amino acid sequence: CAIRGTVNEQFF.

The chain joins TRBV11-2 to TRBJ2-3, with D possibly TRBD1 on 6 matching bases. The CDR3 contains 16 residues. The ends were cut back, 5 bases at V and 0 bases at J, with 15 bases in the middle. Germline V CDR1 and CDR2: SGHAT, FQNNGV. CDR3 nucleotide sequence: TGTGCCAGCAGCCACCTTGGGGGCCTTAGCACAGATACGCAGTATTTT. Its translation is CASSHLGGLSTDTQYF. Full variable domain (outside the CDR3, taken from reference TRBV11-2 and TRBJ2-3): EAGVAQSPRYKIIEKRQSVAFWCNPISGHATLYWYQQILGQGPKLLIQFQNNGVVDDSQLPKDRFSAERLKGVDSTLKIQPAKLEDSAVYLCASSHLGGLSTDTQYFGPGTRLTVL.

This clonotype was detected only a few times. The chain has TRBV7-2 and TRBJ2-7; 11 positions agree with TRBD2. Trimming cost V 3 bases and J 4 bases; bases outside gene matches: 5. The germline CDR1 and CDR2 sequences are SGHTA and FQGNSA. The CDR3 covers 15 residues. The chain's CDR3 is CASSLTSGAQYEQYF. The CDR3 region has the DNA TGTGCCAGCAGCTTGACTAGCGGGGCGCAATACGAGCAGTACTTC.

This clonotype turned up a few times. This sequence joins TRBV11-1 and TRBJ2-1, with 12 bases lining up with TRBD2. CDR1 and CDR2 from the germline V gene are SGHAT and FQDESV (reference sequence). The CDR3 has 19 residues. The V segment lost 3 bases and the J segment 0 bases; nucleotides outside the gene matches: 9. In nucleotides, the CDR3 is TGTGCCAGCAGCTTGGCTGGACTAGCGGGGAGTAGCTCCTACAATGAGCAGTTCTTC. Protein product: CASSLAGLAGSSSYNEQFF.

This CDR3 is CASSPRLTRGTGELFF. CDR3 sequence (DNA): TGTGCCAGCAGCCCAAGACTCACGAGGGGCACCGGGGAGCTGTTTTTT. The chain couples TRBV11-2 to TRBJ2-2; D may be TRBD1 or TRBD2 (5 bases each). Germline CDR1 reads SGHAT; CDR2 reads FQNNGV. The V end lost 5 bases, the J end lost 4 bases, and 17 bases lay between the germline ends. The CDR3 is 16 amino acids.

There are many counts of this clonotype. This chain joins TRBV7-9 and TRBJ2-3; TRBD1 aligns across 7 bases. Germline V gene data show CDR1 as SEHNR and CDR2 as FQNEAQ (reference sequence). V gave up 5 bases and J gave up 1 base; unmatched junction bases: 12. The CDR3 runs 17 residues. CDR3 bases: TGTGCCAGCAGCCCCGATCCCGGGACAGTCGGCACAGATACGCAGTATTTT. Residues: CASSPDPGTVGTDTQYF.

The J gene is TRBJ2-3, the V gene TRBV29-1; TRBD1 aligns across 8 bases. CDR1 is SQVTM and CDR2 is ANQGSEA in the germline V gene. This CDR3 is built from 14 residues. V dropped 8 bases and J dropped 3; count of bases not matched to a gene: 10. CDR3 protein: CSYNRGQGTDTQYF. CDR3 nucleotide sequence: TGCAGCTATAATCGCGGACAGGGTACAGATACGCAGTATTTT.

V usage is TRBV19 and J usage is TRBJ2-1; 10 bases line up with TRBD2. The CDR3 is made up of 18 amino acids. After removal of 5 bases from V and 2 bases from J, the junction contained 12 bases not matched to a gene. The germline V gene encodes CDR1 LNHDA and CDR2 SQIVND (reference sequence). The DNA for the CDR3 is TGTGCCAGTAGTGTTAGCGGGGGGAACCCCGACCCCTACAATGAGCAGTTCTTC. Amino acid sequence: CASSVSGGNPDPYNEQFF.

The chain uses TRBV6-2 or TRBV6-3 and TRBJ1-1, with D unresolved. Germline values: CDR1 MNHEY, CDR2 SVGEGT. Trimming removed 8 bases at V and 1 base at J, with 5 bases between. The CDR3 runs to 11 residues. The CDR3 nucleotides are TGTGCCAGCGCGAGGAACACTGAAGCTTTCTTT. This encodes CASARNTEAFF.

The CDR3 region has the DNA TGCAGTGCTCCTCCGGGGGACCAAGAGACCCAGTACTTC. It encodes CSAPPGDQETQYF. The V call is TRBV20-1, the J call TRBJ2-5, with TRBD2 as a possible D gene (6 bases). V shed 5 bases and J shed 0 bases, with 10 bases lying between them. The CDR3 contains 13 residues. The V gene's germline CDR1 is DFQATT and CDR2 SNEGSKA (reference sequence).

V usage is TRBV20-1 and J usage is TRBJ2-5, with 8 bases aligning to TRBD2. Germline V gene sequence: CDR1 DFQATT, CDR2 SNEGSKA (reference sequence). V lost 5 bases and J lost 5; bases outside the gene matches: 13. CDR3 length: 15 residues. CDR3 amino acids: CSAHSPRGGVETQYF. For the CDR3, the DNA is TGCAGTGCTCACAGCCCTCGGGGGGGCGTCGAGACCCAGTACTTC.

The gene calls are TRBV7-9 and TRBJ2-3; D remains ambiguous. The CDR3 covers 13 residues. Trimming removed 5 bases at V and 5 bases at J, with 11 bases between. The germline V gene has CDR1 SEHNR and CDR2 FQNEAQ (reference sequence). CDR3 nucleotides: TGTGCCAGCAGCACTGAGGCCCGAGATACGCAGTATTTT. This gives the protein CASSTEARDTQYF.

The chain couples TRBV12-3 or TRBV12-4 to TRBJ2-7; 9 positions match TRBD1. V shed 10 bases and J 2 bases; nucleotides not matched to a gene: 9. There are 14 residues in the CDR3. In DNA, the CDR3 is TGTGCCACCAACGTCCGGACAGGGGCCTACGAGCAGTACTTC. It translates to CATNVRTGAYEQYF.

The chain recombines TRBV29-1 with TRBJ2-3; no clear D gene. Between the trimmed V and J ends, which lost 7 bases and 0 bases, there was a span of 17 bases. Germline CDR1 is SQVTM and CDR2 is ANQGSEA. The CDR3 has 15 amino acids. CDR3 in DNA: TGCAGCGCTCCGGGTTCAAGCCTTAGCACAGATACGCAGTATTTT. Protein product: CSAPGSSLSTDTQYF.

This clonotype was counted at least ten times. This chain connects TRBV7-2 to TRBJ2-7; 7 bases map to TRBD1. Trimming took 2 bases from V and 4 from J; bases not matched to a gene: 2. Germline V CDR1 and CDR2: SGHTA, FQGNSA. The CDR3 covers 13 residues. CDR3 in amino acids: CASSLRTGYEQYF. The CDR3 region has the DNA TGTGCCAGCAGCTTACGGACAGGTTACGAGCAGTACTTC.

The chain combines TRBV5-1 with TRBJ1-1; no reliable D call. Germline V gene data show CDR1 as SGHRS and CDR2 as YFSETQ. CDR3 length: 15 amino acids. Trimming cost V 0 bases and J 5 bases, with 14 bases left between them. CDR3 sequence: CASSLALGYETEAFF. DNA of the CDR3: TGCGCCAGCAGCTTGGCCTTAGGGTATGAGACTGAAGCTTTCTTT.

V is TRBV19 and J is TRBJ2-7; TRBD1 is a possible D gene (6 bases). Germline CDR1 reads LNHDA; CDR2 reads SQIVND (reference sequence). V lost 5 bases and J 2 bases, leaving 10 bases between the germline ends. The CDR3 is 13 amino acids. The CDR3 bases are TGTGCCAGTAGTGCCCGGGACACCTACGAGCAGTACTTC. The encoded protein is CASSARDTYEQYF.

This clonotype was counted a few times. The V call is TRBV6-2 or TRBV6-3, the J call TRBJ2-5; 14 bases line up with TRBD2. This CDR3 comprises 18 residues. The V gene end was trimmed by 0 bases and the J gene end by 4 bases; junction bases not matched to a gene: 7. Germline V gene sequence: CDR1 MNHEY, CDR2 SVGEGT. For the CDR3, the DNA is TGTGCCAGCAGTTACTCGACTAGCGGGAGGGCCGATCCAGAGACCCAGTACTTC. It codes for CASSYSTSGRADPETQYF.

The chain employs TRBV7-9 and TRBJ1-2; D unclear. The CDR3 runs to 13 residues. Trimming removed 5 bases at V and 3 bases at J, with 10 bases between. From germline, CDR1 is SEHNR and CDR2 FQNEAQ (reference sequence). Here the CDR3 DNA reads TGTGCCAGCAGCCAACGGTTGGACTATGGCTACACCTTC. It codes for CASSQRLDYGYTF.